This TCR beta chain stems from a study of shared clonotypes between healthy human individuals. Repertoires were generated with immunoSEQ multiplex PCR, while TCRdb's copy carries only in-frame clones and drops some. The sample includes 2 million to 3 million clones, 93% seen only once; the top ten take 0.36%. The CDR3 has 16 amino acids. The germline V and J ends were trimmed by 9 bases and 0 bases, with 18 bases remaining between them. The germline gives CDR1 MDHEN, CDR2 SYDVKM. Sequenced material: naive CD4+ T cells from PBMCs. Subset indicated: CD45RA+ positively selected. V is TRBV28 and J is TRBJ1-3; D might be TRBD1 (5 bases). The receptor was derived from a man aged 18 to 29 in good health. Some clones in this sample may be carry-over from other donors' samples. The chain's CDR3 is CASLPGALPSGNTIYF. In DNA form, the CDR3 reads TGTGCCAGTCTACCCGGGGCCCTCCCCTCTGGAAACACCATATATTTT.